These 21 T cell receptor beta chains were all obtained from the same sample, sequenced in a study of T cells expressing NK-cell markers. TCRdb reprocessed the 5' RACE reads and keeps a single row for each CDR3 protein, giving no DNA. Its listing shows about 180,000 distinct CDR3 sequences. Sequenced material: blood T cells: a sorted CD56 or NKG2C T cell subset, CD4+ or CD8+ T cells, or bulk PBMC T cells (not recorded which). The origin of the receptors is a woman aged 18 to 75 in good health.

The chain joins TRBV12-3 or TRBV12-4 to TRBJ1-2. There are 13 residues in the CDR3. The CDR3 protein is CASSLGLDYGYTF.

V is TRBV11-3 and J is TRBJ2-7; TCRdb gives TRBD1 as the D gene, but with no DNA this cannot be confirmed. The CDR3 consists of 21 residues. Germline CDR1 reads SGHNT; CDR2 reads YENEEA. The CDR3 spells CASSSHRTGPESMILPYEQYF.

The rearrangement joins TRBV3-1 to TRBJ2-1; TCRdb designates TRBD1, a call that cannot be tested without DNA. CDR3 size: 17 residues. Per germline, CDR1 LGHDT and CDR2 YNNKEL (reference sequence). The CDR3 loop reads CASSHHGTGRSYNEQFF.

The CDR3 protein is CASSEGTTAYQETQYF. The chain couples TRBV2 to TRBJ2-5; TCRdb returns TRBD1, unconfirmable since there is no DNA. The CDR3 extends over 16 amino acids. Germline CDR1 and CDR2: SNHLY and FYNNEI.

CDR3 protein: CASSQGLGGDEQFF. The chain uses TRBV5-1 and TRBJ2-1; the TCRdb call, TRBD2, lacks DNA for checking. Germline-derived CDR1 and CDR2 are SGHRS and YFSETQ. The CDR3 totals 14 residues.

The V gene is TRBV25-1, the J gene TRBJ2-5; TCRdb outputs TRBD1, but without DNA this stays unchecked. The germline V gene encodes CDR1 MGHDK and CDR2 SYGVNS. The CDR3 loop spans 15 amino acids. The CDR3 sequence: CASSGRQKVSETQYF. Filled out from reference TRBV25-1 and TRBJ2-5, the complete variable domain reads EADIYQTPRYLVIGTGKKITLECSQTMGHDKMYWYQQDPGMELHLIHYSYGVNSTEKGDLSSESTVSRIRTEHFPLTLESARPSHTSQYLCASSGRQKVSETQYFGPGTRLLVL.

This chain uses TRBV6-5 with TRBJ2-2; TCRdb returns TRBD1, unconfirmable since there is no DNA. Germline CDR1 MNHEY, CDR2 SVGAGI. The CDR3 covers 12 residues. The CDR3: CASDPGTGELFF.

V gene TRBV20-1 combines with J gene TRBJ2-1; TCRdb calls TRBD1, which cannot be checked without DNA. The CDR3 spans 13 residues. Germline V gene lookup returns CDR1 DFQATT and CDR2 SNEGSKA (reference sequence). The CDR3 spells CSARDPVGGEQFF.

The chain couples TRBV4-2 to TRBJ2-3; checking the TCRdb D call of TRBD2 is not possible without DNA. CDR1 LGHNA and CDR2 YNFKEQ come from the germline V gene. There are 15 residues in the CDR3. CDR3 region: CASSQAPSGHDTQYF.

V and J are TRBV7-9 and TRBJ2-3; checking the TCRdb D call of TRBD1 is not possible without DNA. This CDR3 contains 17 residues. The germline gives CDR1 SEHNR, CDR2 FQNEAQ (reference sequence). The CDR3 loop reads CASSLAEGTLLTDTQYF.

This chain links TRBV5-1 with TRBJ2-3; TCRdb proposes TRBD1, but this gene call is untestable without DNA. The CDR3 sequence is 14 residues long. CDR1 and CDR2 (germline): SGHRS, YFSETQ. CDR3 amino acids: CASSDPQGGDTQYF.

The chain recombines TRBV11-2 with TRBJ2-7; without DNA, the TCRdb call of TRBD1 cannot be checked. The V gene's germline CDR1 is SGHAT and CDR2 FQNNGV. There are 15 residues in the CDR3. The CDR3 sequence: CASSLGTQPTYEQYF.

This chain links TRBV7-9 with TRBJ1-2; TCRdb proposes TRBD1, but this gene call is untestable without DNA. The CDR3 contains 12 residues. Germline V gene lookup returns CDR1 SEHNR and CDR2 FQNEAQ (reference sequence). The CDR3 loop is CASSATGYGYTF.

The chain is built from TRBV7-2 and TRBJ2-3. The CDR3 consists of 13 residues. Looked up from germline, CDR1 is SGHTA and CDR2 is FQGNSA. The CDR3 region is CASSLESEDTQYF.

The CDR3 spells CASSPKPGPTDTQYF. The V call is TRBV18, the J call TRBJ2-3; no DNA is available, so the TRBD1 call from TCRdb remains unchecked. Looked up from germline, CDR1 is KGHSH and CDR2 is LQKENI. The CDR3 consists of 15 residues. The full variable domain, in which reference TRBV18 and TRBJ2-3 provide the parts outside the CDR3, is NAGVMQNPRHLVRRRGQEARLRCSPMKGHSHVYWYRQLPEEGLKFMVYLQKENIIDESGMPKERFSAEFPKEGPSILRIQQVVRGDSAAYFCASSPKPGPTDTQYFGPGTRLTVL.

J is TRBJ2-7 and V is TRBV20-1. Germline lookup yields CDR1 DFQATT and CDR2 SNEGSKA (reference sequence). The CDR3 sequence is 16 residues long. CDR3 in amino acids: CSARDPLAGNSYEQYF.

The V call is TRBV7-2, the J call TRBJ1-1; TCRdb gives TRBD1 as the D gene, but with no DNA this cannot be confirmed. Germline loops: CDR1 SGHTA, CDR2 FQGNSA. The CDR3 contains 14 residues. This CDR3 is CASSFKGGAVEAFF.

The chain links TRBV28 to TRBJ1-4; the D gene TCRdb calls, TRBD1, cannot be checked with no DNA. This CDR3 spans 15 amino acids. Germline V CDR1 and CDR2: MDHEN, SYDVKM. The CDR3 is CASSFRTTINEKLFF.

This chain uses TRBV5-4 with TRBJ2-1; TCRdb reports TRBD1, a call that lacks DNA to check it against. The CDR3 contains 16 residues. The germline gives CDR1 SGHNT, CDR2 YYREEE (reference sequence). CDR3 amino acids: CASSLQTGSSYNEQFF. Supplemented by reference TRBV5-4 and TRBJ2-1, the full variable domain reads ETGVTQSPTHLIKTRGQQVTLRCSSQSGHNTVSWYQQALGQGPQFIFQYYREEENGRGNFPPRFSGLQFPNYSSELNVNALELDDSALYLCASSLQTGSSYNEQFFGPGTRLTVL.

The chain recombines TRBV7-3 with TRBJ2-1; there is no DNA to check the TCRdb D call of TRBD2. The CDR3 loop spans 16 amino acids. In germline, CDR1 is SGHTA, CDR2 FQGTGA. The CDR3 loop reads CASSPLGAGVGNEQFF.

The rearrangement links TRBV5-1 to TRBJ2-7; the D call of TRBD1 rests on TCRdb alone, since no DNA is present to check it. Per the germline V gene, CDR1 is SGHRS and CDR2 is YFSETQ. The CDR3 loop spans 14 amino acids. The CDR3 sequence: CASSTPGPSREQYF. Combining the CDR3 with reference TRBV5-1 and TRBJ2-7 gives the whole variable domain KAGVTQTPRYLIKTRGQQVTLSCSPISGHRSVSWYQQTPGQGLQFLFEYFSETQRNKGNFPGRFSGRQFSNSRSEMNVSTLELGDSALYLCASSTPGPSREQYFGPGTRLTVT.